Included here is one T cell receptor beta chain sequence, with context. Germline V gene sequence: CDR1 MGHRA, CDR2 YSYEKL. J was trimmed by 5 bases and V by 0 bases; bases with no gene match: 5. There are 16 residues in the CDR3. This record comes from a study of blood T cell repertoires in COVID-19. About the research overall: The cDNA or gDNA used as material had been derived from T cells, B-cell-depleted T cells, or PBMCs.

Study processing details: Reference gene primers were amplified, and this amplification served to estimate nucleated cell counts. Method: immunoSEQ multiplex PCR; TCRdb's copy keeps in-frame clones and lacks some. V, J and clone size derive from that table, while D and trimming were established from the DNA sequence. The sample lists under 300,000 clones, 65% to 90% occurring once. The genes are TRBV4-1 and TRBJ1-4, with 8 nucleotides matching TRBD1. Sequenced: peripheral blood. This receptor was obtained from a man aged 40-49 years who had recovered from COVID-19. The CDR3 loop is CASSQDPTGANEKLFF. CDR3 in DNA: TGCGCCAGCAGCCAAGATCCGACAGGGGCAAATGAAAAACTGTTTTTT.